This paragraph covers one TCR beta chain sequence. From germline, CDR1 is SEHNR and CDR2 FQNEAQ (reference sequence). Trimming pared 1 base from V and 8 bases from J, leaving 5 bases between. The CDR3 covers 12 residues. In the original workflow: Using reference gene primer amplification, nucleated cell counts were estimated. Measured with immunoSEQ multiplex PCR; TCRdb has only the in-frame clones, and not every one. That table supplies the V and J calls and clone size; D and trimming were determined from the DNA. The table has roughly 250,000 clones, about 88% seen once. The data were obtained in a study of blood T cell repertoires in COVID-19. The wider study: Samples of COVID-19 (acute and convalescent) were obtained from the United States, Italy and Spain. PBMCs, B-cell-depleted T cells, or T cells provided the cDNA or gDNA that made up the material.

The material sequenced was peripheral blood. The TCR comes from a woman aged 40-49 years who had recovered from COVID-19. V and J are TRBV7-9 and TRBJ1-4; D is undetermined. CDR3 sequence (DNA): TGTGCCAGCAGCTTAGACGGGGAAAAACTGTTTTTT. The encoded protein is CASSLDGEKLFF.